The 14 T cell receptor beta chains below were found in one sample sequenced in a study of vaccination effects on CD4 cells after COVID-19. Profiled with immunoSEQ multiplex PCR; TCRdb holds only in-frame clones, not every one. The data contain around 27,000 clones, 55% to 65% of them seen just once; the ten biggest clones take up under 10%. Subsequent to a culture period of about nine days, CD4+ T cells were isolated. Their recognized antigens are unknown. The specimen was CD4+ T cells from PBMCs cultured without peptide, collected before COVID-19 vaccination. Receptors were obtained from a human donor who received a COVID-19 vaccine.

This clone is a singleton in its sample. This sequence joins TRBV21-1 and TRBJ2-7; TRBD1 is the table's D call and was not checked against the DNA. TRBV21-1 is a pseudogene locus. This CDR3 is built from 17 residues. The CDR3 DNA is TGTGCCAGCAGCAAAGCACGGTTTCCAGGGGGAATCTACGAGCAGTACTTC. Translation gives CASSKARFPGGIYEQYF.

The rearrangement uses TRBV27 and TRBJ2-3; 7 bases line up with TRBD2. CDR3 length: 16 residues. Germline assignment: CDR1 MNHEY and CDR2 SMNVEV (reference sequence). V shed 5 bases and J 1 base; nucleotides not matched to a gene: 9. The CDR3: CASSPSSGQRTDTQYF. The CDR3 nucleotides are TGTGCCAGCAGTCCCTCTAGCGGCCAACGCACAGATACGCAGTATTTT.

This clone came up once. V and J are TRBV27 and TRBJ2-2; TRBD1 matches 10 bases. Unmatched junction bases numbered 7, after V lost 5 bases and J lost 4 bases. Germline lookup yields CDR1 MNHEY and CDR2 SMNVEV (reference sequence). This CDR3 contains 16 residues. CDR3 in DNA: TGTGCCAGCAGTCATCGGACAGGGGGGGTCACCGGGGAGCTGTTTTTT. Translated, it gives CASSHRTGGVTGELFF.

The J gene is TRBJ1-2, the V gene TRBV5-6, with D possibly TRBD1 on 5 matching bases. V dropped 0 bases and J dropped 0 bases, with 9 bases sitting between them. The CDR3 has 15 amino acids. Germline V CDR1 and CDR2: SGHDT, YYEEEE. CDR3 residues: CASSLVRAANYGYTF. The CDR3 bases are TGTGCCAGCAGCTTGGTCAGGGCTGCTAACTATGGCTACACCTTC.

The V and J genes are TRBV2 and TRBJ1-5; the match to TRBD1 covers 9 bases. V lost 2 bases and J lost 2; bases outside the gene matches: 1. The germline gives CDR1 SNHLY, CDR2 FYNNEI. There are 15 residues in the CDR3. The CDR3 sequence: CASSERDRGNQPQHF. DNA for the CDR3: TGTGCCAGCAGTGAACGGGACAGGGGCAATCAGCCCCAGCATTTT.

The rearrangement links TRBV5-5 to TRBJ2-7; D unresolved. Germline values: CDR1 SGHKS, CDR2 YYEKEE (reference sequence). The V gene lost 0 bases and the J gene lost 0 bases, with 7 bases spanning the gap. The CDR3 length is 14 residues. The CDR3 is CASSLVWSSYEQYF. The CDR3 bases are TGTGCCAGCAGCTTGGTATGGTCCTCCTACGAGCAGTACTTC.

The chain is built from TRBV19 and TRBJ2-3; D gene uncertain. Trimming shortened V by 1 base and J by 3 bases, and 11 bases separated the two germline ends. CDR1 and CDR2 (germline): LNHDA, SQIVND (reference sequence). CDR3 length equals 15 residues. The CDR3 DNA is TGTGCCAGTAGTATAGGCGGCCAGGTTACAGATACGCAGTATTTT. Its translation: CASSIGGQVTDTQYF.

The chain joins TRBV27 to TRBJ2-7; the D gene is possibly TRBD1 (5 bases). CDR1 and CDR2 (germline): MNHEY, SMNVEV (reference sequence). Trimming cost V 7 bases and J 2 bases, with 21 bases left between them. This CDR3 has 16 amino acids. The CDR3 here is CASTVGQEPSPYEQYF. CDR3 coding DNA: TGTGCCAGCACCGTTGGACAAGAACCTTCCCCCTACGAGCAGTACTTC.

The chain is built from TRBV2 and TRBJ1-5; possible D gene TRBD1, 5 bases. CDR3 length equals 16 residues. V lost 5 bases and J lost 3, with 17 bases in between. The germline gives CDR1 SNHLY, CDR2 FYNNEI. CDR3 sequence: CASSQGSGSINQPQHF. CDR3 nucleotide sequence: TGTGCCAGCAGTCAGGGCTCCGGCAGTATCAATCAGCCCCAGCATTTT.

This chain uses TRBV10-1 with TRBJ2-5, with D possibly matching TRBD2 (6 bases). The CDR3 length is 15 residues. The ends were cut back, 0 bases at V and 5 bases at J, with 13 bases in the middle. Germline CDR1 reads WNHNN; CDR2 reads SYGVQD (reference sequence). The CDR3: CASSESTSSRETQYF. As DNA, the CDR3 is TGCGCCAGCAGTGAGTCAACTAGCTCCCGGGAGACCCAGTACTTC.

This clone was counted once. The rearrangement links TRBV27 to TRBJ1-6, with TRBD1 matching 9 bases. This CDR3 spans 18 amino acids. The germline V gene has CDR1 MNHEY and CDR2 SMNVEV (reference sequence). The ends lost 5 bases at V and 7 bases at J; junction bases unmatched: 15. The CDR3 is CASSLGQGSFEANSPLHF. The CDR3 coding sequence is TGTGCCAGCAGTCTAGGACAGGGGAGCTTTGAAGCGAATTCACCCCTCCACTTT.

V is TRBV5-1 and J is TRBJ2-1; TRBD2 matches at 8 bases. Germline V lookup: CDR1 SGHRS, CDR2 YFSETQ. The ends lost 0 bases at V and 4 bases at J; junction bases unmatched: 6. This CDR3 is built from 16 residues. The CDR3 is CASSLGSGGPYNEQFF. Written as DNA, the CDR3 is TGCGCCAGCAGCTTGGGCAGCGGGGGACCGTACAATGAGCAGTTCTTC.

V and J are TRBV7-8 and TRBJ1-2, with D perhaps matching TRBD1 (6 bases). Germline V lookup: CDR1 SGHVS, CDR2 FQNEAQ. The CDR3 spans 16 residues. Trimming stripped 1 base from V and 3 bases from J, with 15 bases between. CDR3 in amino acids: CASSLVINRVYYGYTF. The CDR3 DNA is TGTGCCAGCAGCTTAGTTATCAACAGGGTGTACTATGGCTACACCTTC.

The V and J genes are TRBV6-5 and TRBJ2-5, with 8 bases that match TRBD1. Germline CDR1 reads MNHEY; CDR2 reads SVGAGI. Trimming at V came to 6 bases and at J to 2 bases, leaving 2 bases not matched to a gene. The CDR3 contains 13 residues. The CDR3 reads CASRGQAQETQYF. The CDR3 nucleotides read TGTGCCAGCAGGGGACAGGCGCAAGAGACCCAGTACTTC.